This passage covers 27 T cell receptor beta chains from one sample sequenced in a study of T cell responses to AZD1222 COVID-19 vaccine. The repertoire was sequenced with immunoSEQ multiplex PCR; TCRdb's copy has only in-frame clones and lacks some. The table lists about 130,000 clones, approximately 83% of them singletons. Sequences were derived from peripheral blood, sampled on day 0 of AZD1222 vaccination. Every receptor here comes from an adult in good health.

The count of this clone is one. The chain has TRBV7-3 and TRBJ2-6; no definite D call. The germline CDR1 and CDR2 sequences are SGHTA and FQGTGA. The CDR3 consists of 15 residues. Trimming removed 5 bases at V and 4 bases at J, with 12 bases between. The CDR3 nucleotides read TGTGCCAGCAGCCCGCTGGTATCCGGGGCCAACGTCCTGACTTTC. It encodes CASSPLVSGANVLTF.

The chain recombines TRBV29-1 with TRBJ2-1; D possibly corresponds to TRBD1 (5 bases). In germline, CDR1 is SQVTM, CDR2 ANQGSEA. CDR3 length equals 13 residues. The V end was cut by 0 bases, the J end by 8 bases, with 11 bases between. The CDR3 reads CSVEEIQGYEQFF. CDR3 in DNA: TGCAGCGTTGAAGAAATCCAGGGCTATGAGCAGTTCTTC.

V gene TRBV5-4 combines with J gene TRBJ2-6; D remains ambiguous. Trimming took off 0 bases at V and 0 bases at J, with 7 bases between the two ends. This CDR3 region has 16 residues. CDR1 and CDR2 (germline): SGHNT, YYREEE (reference sequence). The DNA for the CDR3 is TGTGCCAGCAGCTTGGAAAGGTACTCTGGGGCCAACGTCCTGACTTTC. The encoded protein is CASSLERYSGANVLTF.

The chain links TRBV9 to TRBJ2-3; D perhaps matches TRBD2 (5 bases). The germline CDR1 and CDR2 sequences are SGDLS and YYNGEE. The CDR3 sequence is 15 residues long. The V and J ends lost 4 bases and 0 bases respectively, with 12 bases between them. The CDR3 nucleotides are TGTGCCAGCAGCTTGACTACCTTTAGCACAGATACGCAGTATTTT. The encoded protein is CASSLTTFSTDTQYF.

The chain employs TRBV5-1 and TRBJ1-6; tentative D call: TRBD1 (5 bases). The CDR3 covers 15 residues. V was pared by 4 bases and J by 10 bases, with 18 bases between. Germline V CDR1 and CDR2: SGHRS, YFSETQ. This chain's CDR3 is CASSPILRDQSPLHF. CDR3 DNA: TGCGCCAGCAGCCCGATCCTGAGGGACCAATCACCCCTCCACTTT.

The chain has TRBV27 and TRBJ2-3; TRBD1 might be the D (5 bases). V was cut by 3 bases and J by 0 bases, with 19 bases left in between. Germline assignment: CDR1 MNHEY and CDR2 SMNVEV (reference sequence). The CDR3 contains 18 residues. CDR3 residues: CASSFLSTAPSSTDTQYF. DNA of the CDR3: TGTGCCAGCAGTTTCCTTTCGACAGCGCCTTCTAGCACAGATACGCAGTATTTT.

This chain connects TRBV12-3 or TRBV12-4 to TRBJ2-7; D is ambiguous. V lost 7 bases and J 0 bases, leaving 10 bases between the germline ends. The CDR3 has 13 residues. The CDR3 region is CASTGTSSYEQYF. In DNA, the CDR3 is TGTGCCAGCACTGGCACGAGCTCCTACGAGCAGTACTTC.

The sample holds a few counts of this clone. The rearrangement uses TRBV11-1 and TRBJ1-4, with D possibly matching TRBD1 (5 bases). This CDR3 contains 15 residues. Germline loops: CDR1 SGHAT, CDR2 FQDESV (reference sequence). The V and J ends lost 4 bases and 9 bases respectively, with 18 bases between them. CDR3 region: CASSYTGDPGKKLFF. The CDR3 coding sequence is TGTGCCAGCAGCTACACAGGTGACCCCGGTAAAAAACTGTTTTTT.

To note about this clone: The sample carries other DNA sequences with the same CDR3. The chain joins TRBV9 to TRBJ1-1; D possibly corresponds to TRBD1 (5 bases). The CDR3 runs 14 residues. Trimming shortened V by 0 bases and J by 2 bases, and 8 bases separated the two germline ends. Germline assignment: CDR1 SGDLS and CDR2 YYNGEE. CDR3 region: CASSVVGGNTEAFF. The CDR3 nucleotides read TGTGCCAGCAGCGTAGTTGGGGGTAACACTGAAGCTTTCTTT.

The DNA for the CDR3 is TGTGCCAGCAGCAGAGACGGGGTTTTAGACACCATATATTTT. Its protein product is CASSRDGVLDTIYF. The chain couples TRBV13 to TRBJ1-3; unclear D gene. Germline V lookup: CDR1 PRHDT, CDR2 FYEKMQ (reference sequence). The V and J ends lost 5 bases and 8 bases respectively, with 16 bases between them. This CDR3 comprises 14 residues.

The CDR3 coding sequence is TGTGCCAGCAAAAGACGGGGGAGCTCCTATAATTCACCCCTCCACTTT. Its translation: CASKRRGSSYNSPLHF. This sequence joins TRBV5-4 and TRBJ1-6; D might be TRBD1 (5 bases). From germline, CDR1 is SGHNT and CDR2 YYREEE (reference sequence). The V gene lost 6 bases and the J gene lost 0 bases, with 13 bases spanning the gap. The CDR3 spans 16 residues.

This clone was counted only a few times. The rearrangement uses TRBV11-3 and TRBJ1-2; D is uncertain. Germline V gives CDR1 SGHNT, CDR2 YENEEA. The V end lost 5 bases, the J end lost 8 bases, and 12 bases lay between the germline ends. The CDR3 has 12 residues. The CDR3 protein is CASSPGRSGYTF. DNA of the CDR3: TGTGCCAGCAGCCCCGGAAGATCCGGCTACACCTTC.

The V call is TRBV6-1, the J call TRBJ2-7; a weak D match, TRBD1 (5 bases). Germline assignment: CDR1 MNHNS and CDR2 SASEGT. The CDR3 loop spans 14 amino acids. Trimming pared 1 base from V and 5 bases from J, leaving 12 bases between. The CDR3: CASSEGPGSDEQYF. CDR3 DNA: TGTGCCAGCAGTGAAGGCCCAGGGTCGGACGAGCAGTACTTC.

V usage is TRBV6-2 or TRBV6-3 and J usage is TRBJ1-2; D perhaps matches TRBD1 (6 bases). The CDR3 has 15 residues. V lost 4 bases, J lost 7 bases, and 19 bases lay in between. Germline loops: CDR1 MNHEY, CDR2 SVGEGT. The CDR3 DNA sequence: TGTGCCAGCAGTTCCACAAACAGGGTCAGGAGTGGCTACACCTTC. It translates to CASSSTNRVRSGYTF.

This clone qualifies as medium-sized. This sequence joins TRBV10-1 and TRBJ2-7; 8 bases align to TRBD2. The V segment lost 3 bases and the J segment 6 bases; nucleotides outside the gene matches: 7. The germline V gene encodes CDR1 WNHNN and CDR2 SYGVQD (reference sequence). This CDR3 is built from 14 residues. The DNA for the CDR3 is TGCGCCAGCAGTGACGGTAGCGGGGTCGGCGAGCAGTACTTC. Its protein product is CASSDGSGVGEQYF.

This clone has just one count. This chain connects TRBV2 to TRBJ1-6; D uncertain. V was shortened by 4 bases and J by 0 bases, with 7 bases between the two germline ends. Germline CDR1 reads SNHLY; CDR2 reads FYNNEI. The CDR3 consists of 15 residues. CDR3 loop: CASSGTSSYNSPLHF. CDR3 nucleotide sequence: TGTGCCAGCAGTGGGACTAGCTCCTATAATTCACCCCTCCACTTT.

The V and J genes are TRBV5-4 and TRBJ1-2; the D is unclear. CDR1 SGHNT and CDR2 YYREEE come from the germline V gene (reference sequence). Deletions cut 0 bases from V and 5 bases from J, with 8 bases between. This CDR3 region has 13 residues. The CDR3 protein is CASSLGGWYGYTF. Here the CDR3 DNA reads TGTGCCAGCAGCTTGGGAGGGTGGTATGGCTACACCTTC.

This clone was detected once. This rearrangement joins TRBV29-1 to TRBJ1-1, with TRBD1 identical over 7 bases. V dropped 6 bases and J dropped 1; count of bases not matched to a gene: 5. CDR3 length: 13 residues. Per the germline V gene, CDR1 is SQVTM and CDR2 is ANQGSEA. CDR3 amino acids: CSVVGQENTEAFF. CDR3 nucleotides: TGCAGCGTGGTTGGACAGGAGAACACTGAAGCTTTCTTT.

This clone was detected a few times. The rearrangement uses TRBV30 and TRBJ2-3, with D perhaps matching TRBD2 (6 bases). V gave up 8 bases and J gave up 6 bases, with 24 bases separating them. The CDR3 is 15 residues long. CDR1 is GTSNPN and CDR2 is SVGIG in the germline V gene (reference sequence). The CDR3 here is CAQNGRGRQRDTQYF. As DNA, the CDR3 is TGTGCCCAAAACGGGCGGGGCCGACAGCGGGATACGCAGTATTTT. The full variable domain, completed using reference TRBV30 and TRBJ2-3, is SQTIHQWPATLVQPVGSPLSLECTVEGTSNPNLYWYRQAAGRGLQLLFYSVGIGQISSEVPQNLSASRPQDRQFILSSKKLLLSDSGFYLCAQNGRGRQRDTQYFGPGTRLTVL.

J is TRBJ2-6 and V is TRBV25-1; D is uncertain. The CDR3 totals 16 residues. CDR1 and CDR2 from the germline V gene are MGHDK and SYGVNS. Trimming took 4 bases from V and 0 from J, leaving 10 bases between them. CDR3 DNA: TGTGCCAGCAGTGGGACGCTCCTCTCTGGGGCCAACGTCCTGACTTTC. As protein: CASSGTLLSGANVLTF.

The rearrangement uses TRBV28 and TRBJ1-2; 9 bases line up with TRBD1. This CDR3 is 14 amino acids long. J lost 4 bases, V lost 11 bases, and 11 bases had no gene match. The germline CDR1 and CDR2 sequences are MDHEN and SYDVKM. The CDR3, as DNA: TGTGCCGGTTCGACGACAGGGGGGACCTATGGCTACACCTTC. The encoded protein is CAGSTTGGTYGYTF.

CDR3 sequence: CASSFSGETQYF. CDR3 DNA: TGTGCCAGCAGCTTCAGCGGAGAGACCCAGTACTTC. V is TRBV3-1 (or the pseudogene TRBV3-2) and J is TRBJ2-5; D is possibly TRBD2 (5 bases). Trimming removed 5 bases at V and 4 bases at J, with 8 bases between. From germline, CDR1 is LGHDT and CDR2 YNNKEL (reference sequence). The CDR3 sequence is 12 residues long.

This clone appeared a single time. The CDR3 region is CASRARGASYNEQFF. CDR3 nucleotide sequence: TGTGCCAGCAGAGCGAGGGGGGCTTCCTACAATGAGCAGTTCTTC. The chain carries TRBV9 and TRBJ2-1; D may match TRBD1 or TRBD2 (6 bases each). V was cut by 5 bases and J by 1 base, with 13 bases left in between. This CDR3 has 15 amino acids. The V gene's germline CDR1 is SGDLS and CDR2 YYNGEE.

This clone was counted a few times. The genes are TRBV29-1 and TRBJ2-5; weak D call: TRBD2 (7 bases). Germline V gene sequence: CDR1 SQVTM, CDR2 ANQGSEA. This CDR3 is 14 amino acids long. The V end was cut by 5 bases, the J end by 4 bases, with 17 bases between. The CDR3 sequence: CSVRLGGERETQYF. The CDR3 DNA reads TGCAGCGTTCGTTTAGGGGGGGAGAGAGAGACCCAGTACTTC.

The CDR3, as DNA: TGTGCCAGCAGTTTATTCGGGACGGGGGGGAACCGTGGCTACACCTTC. This codes for CASSLFGTGGNRGYTF. The rearrangement uses TRBV28 and TRBJ1-2, with a weak D call TRBD1 (5 bases). V was cut by 1 base and J by 7 bases, with 19 bases left in between. Germline-derived CDR1 and CDR2 are MDHEN and SYDVKM. This CDR3 region has 16 residues.

This chain joins TRBV2 and TRBJ1-2; 9 positions match TRBD1. Germline CDR1 and CDR2: SNHLY and FYNNEI. The CDR3 runs 13 residues. Germline trimming cut 7 bases from V and 5 bases from J; bases unmatched to any gene: 5. The DNA of the CDR3 is TGTGCCAGCAACCGGGACAGGGTGTATGGCTACACCTTC. Encoded protein: CASNRDRVYGYTF.

The chain employs TRBV6-5 and TRBJ1-6; 7 bases match TRBD1. The junction had 2 bases not matched to a gene; V was cut back by 6 bases and J by 6 bases. Germline V CDR1 and CDR2: MNHEY, SVGAGI. This CDR3 contains 13 residues. The CDR3 DNA reads as TGTGCCAGCAGGGGACAGATTAATTCACCCCTCCACTTT. This translates into CASRGQINSPLHF.